The sequence of this TCR beta chain was determined in a study of post-analysis software for immune sequencing data. General study results and limits: Patients had higher frequencies than controls of about five TRBV segments, including TRBV5-6, TRBV5-1 and TRBV20-1.

With respect to this clonotype: Its antigen is not known.

Prepared libraries of TCR beta cDNA carried unique molecular identifiers. TCRdb fed the PCR reads into MiXCR, producing one record per CDR3 protein. The sample has 820,000 or so distinct CDR3 sequences; approximately 57% are singletons. The CDR3 is 13 residues long. Looked up from germline, CDR1 is SGHRS and CDR2 is YFSETQ. With V trimmed by 4 bases and J by 11 bases, 8 bases remained unmatched. The TCR sequence derives from a girl aged 5-17 years with multiple sclerosis. Sequencing was performed on blood. This chain uses TRBV5-1 with TRBJ2-5; 10 positions agree with TRBD1. In DNA form, the CDR3 reads TGCGCCAGCAGCAGGGACAGGGGACGAGAGCAGTACTTC. It is translated as CASSRDRGREQYF.